This T cell receptor beta chain is from a study of blood T cell repertoires in COVID-19. Overall study context: Collection of acute and convalescent COVID-19 samples took place in the United States, Italy and Spain. From T cells, B-cell-depleted T cells, or PBMCs came the material, which was cDNA or gDNA.

V dropped 0 bases and J dropped 4 bases, with 13 bases sitting between them. The CDR3 runs 15 residues. Per germline, CDR1 SGHTA and CDR2 FQGNSA. Measured with immunoSEQ multiplex PCR; TCRdb has only the in-frame clones, and not every one. The sample has about 63,000 clones, about 86% seen once. Sequenced material: peripheral blood. This receptor was identified in a human donor in a cohort sampled during active COVID-19. This chain connects TRBV7-2 to TRBJ2-7, with D possibly being TRBD1 (5 bases). CDR3 in DNA: TGTGCCAGCAGCTTAGCCGTGGGGCTACTGTACGAGCAGTACTTC. This codes for CASSLAVGLLYEQYF.